This T cell receptor beta chain was sequenced for a study of cytomegalovirus exposure and HLA in healthy donors. The study's findings and limits: The sole available immune exposure information was CMV serostatus. Sequencing probably produced one cluster of sequence variants that were highly shared. Looking again later, the authors saw that most CMV-associated TCR beta chains seemed HLA-restricted. The study listed approximately 160 cytomegalovirus-associated TCR beta chains.

Of note for this clone: Antigen unknown.

PCR employed 60 Vbeta and 13 Jbeta primers. Method: immunoSEQ multiplex PCR; TCRdb's copy keeps in-frame clones and lacks some. The table records about 120,000 clones, approximately 78% of them present only once. This CDR3 is built from 17 residues. CDR1 MNHNS and CDR2 SASEGT come from the germline V gene. Losses at the gene ends were 4 bases for V and 4 bases for J; bases not matched to a gene: 10. The chain employs TRBV6-1 and TRBJ1-5, with TRBD1 identical over 10 bases. This sequence originates from a woman in her thirties in good health and CMV-seropositive. The sample consisted of PBMCs. The CDR3 reads CASSVSTGGQANQPQHF. The CDR3 coding sequence is TGTGCCAGCAGTGTGTCGACAGGGGGCCAGGCAAATCAGCCCCAGCATTTT.